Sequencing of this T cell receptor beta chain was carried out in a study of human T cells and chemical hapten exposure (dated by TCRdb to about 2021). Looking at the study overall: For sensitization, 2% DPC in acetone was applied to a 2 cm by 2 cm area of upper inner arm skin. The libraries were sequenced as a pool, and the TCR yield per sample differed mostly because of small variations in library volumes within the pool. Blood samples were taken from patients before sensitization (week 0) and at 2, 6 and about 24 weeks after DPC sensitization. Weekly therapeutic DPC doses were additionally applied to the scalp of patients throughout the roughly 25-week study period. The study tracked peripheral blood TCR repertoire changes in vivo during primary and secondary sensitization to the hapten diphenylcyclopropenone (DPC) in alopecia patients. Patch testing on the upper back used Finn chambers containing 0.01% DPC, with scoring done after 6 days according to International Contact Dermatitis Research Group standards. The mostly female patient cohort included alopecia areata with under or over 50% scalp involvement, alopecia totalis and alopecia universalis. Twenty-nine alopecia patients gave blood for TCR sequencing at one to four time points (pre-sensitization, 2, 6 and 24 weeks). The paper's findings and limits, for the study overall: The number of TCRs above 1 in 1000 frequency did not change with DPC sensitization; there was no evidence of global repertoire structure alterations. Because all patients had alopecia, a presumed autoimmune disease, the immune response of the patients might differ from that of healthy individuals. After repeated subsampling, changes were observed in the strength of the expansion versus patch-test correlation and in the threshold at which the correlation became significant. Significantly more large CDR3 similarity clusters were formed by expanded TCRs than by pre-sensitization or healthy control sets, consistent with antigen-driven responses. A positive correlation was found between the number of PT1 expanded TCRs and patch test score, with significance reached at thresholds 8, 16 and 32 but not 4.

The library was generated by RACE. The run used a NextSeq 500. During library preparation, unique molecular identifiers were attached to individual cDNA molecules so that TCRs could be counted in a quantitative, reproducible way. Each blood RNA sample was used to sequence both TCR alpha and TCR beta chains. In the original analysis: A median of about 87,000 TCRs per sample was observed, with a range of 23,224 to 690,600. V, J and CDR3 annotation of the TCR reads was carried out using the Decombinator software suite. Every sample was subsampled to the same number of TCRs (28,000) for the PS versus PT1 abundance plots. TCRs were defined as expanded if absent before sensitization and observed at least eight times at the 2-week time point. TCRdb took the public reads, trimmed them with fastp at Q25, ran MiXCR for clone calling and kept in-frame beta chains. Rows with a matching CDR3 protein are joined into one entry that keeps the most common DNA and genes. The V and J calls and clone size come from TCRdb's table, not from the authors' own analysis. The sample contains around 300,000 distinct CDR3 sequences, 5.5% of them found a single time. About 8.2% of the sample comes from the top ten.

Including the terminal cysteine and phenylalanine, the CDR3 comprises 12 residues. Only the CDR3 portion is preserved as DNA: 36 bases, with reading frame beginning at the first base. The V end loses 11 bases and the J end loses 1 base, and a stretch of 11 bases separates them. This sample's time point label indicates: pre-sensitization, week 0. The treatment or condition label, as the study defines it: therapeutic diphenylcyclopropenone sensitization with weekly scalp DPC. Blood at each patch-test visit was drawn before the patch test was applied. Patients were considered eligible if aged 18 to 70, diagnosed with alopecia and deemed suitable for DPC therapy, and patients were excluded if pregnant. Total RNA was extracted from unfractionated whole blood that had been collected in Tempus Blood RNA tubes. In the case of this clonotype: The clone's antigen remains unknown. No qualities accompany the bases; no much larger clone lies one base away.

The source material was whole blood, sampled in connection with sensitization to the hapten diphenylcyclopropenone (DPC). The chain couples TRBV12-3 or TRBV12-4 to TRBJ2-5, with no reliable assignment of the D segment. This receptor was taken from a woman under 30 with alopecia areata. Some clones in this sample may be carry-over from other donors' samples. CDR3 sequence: CAAPHPQETQYF. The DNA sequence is TGTGCCGCTCCTCACCCCCAAGAGACCCAGTACTTC.